One and the same sample provided the 32 T cell receptor beta chains below, sequenced in a study of radiation and T cells in renal cell carcinoma. Time point specified: blood 2 weeks post-SBRT. Sample treatment: 15 Gy SBRT to primary tumor, nephrectomy 4 weeks later. Repertoires were generated with immunoSEQ multiplex PCR, while TCRdb's copy carries only in-frame clones and drops some. The sample lists more than 100,000 clones; 88% were seen once. The source was blood, collected from a patient whose treatment included radiotherapy and nephrectomy. These receptors all stem from a woman aged 70-85 years with renal cell carcinoma.

The rearrangement links TRBV7-8 to TRBJ1-5, with D perhaps matching TRBD1 (5 bases). V was pared by 1 base and J by 8 bases, with 15 bases between. Germline assignment: CDR1 SGHVS and CDR2 FQNEAQ. CDR3 size: 15 residues. CDR3 sequence (DNA): TGTGCCAGCAGCTTAGACGGGGCGGGGGGAGAGCCCCAGCATTTT. Its translation is CASSLDGAGGEPQHF.

The chain carries TRBV7-2 and TRBJ1-2, with D perhaps matching TRBD1 (5 bases). The CDR3 loop spans 14 amino acids. Trimming cost V 5 bases and J 1 base, with 11 bases left between them. Germline V lookup: CDR1 SGHTA, CDR2 FQGNSA. The CDR3 is CASSPRRGNYGYTF. The CDR3 DNA follows: TGTGCCAGCAGCCCCCGGAGGGGTAACTATGGCTACACCTTC.

V usage is TRBV29-1 and J usage is TRBJ1-2, with D unresolved. Per the germline V gene, CDR1 is SQVTM and CDR2 is ANQGSEA. V gave up 0 bases and J gave up 7 bases, with 15 bases separating them. This CDR3 has 14 residues. For the CDR3, the DNA is TGCAGCGTTGAAGATCGCGGTCAGGTGGGTGGCTACACCTTC. Translating gives CSVEDRGQVGGYTF.

V and J are TRBV7-9 and TRBJ2-3; D tentatively reads TRBD1 or TRBD2 (5 bases each). Germline lookup yields CDR1 SEHNR and CDR2 FQNEAQ (reference sequence). V dropped 1 base and J dropped 2 bases, with 10 bases sitting between them. There are 15 residues in the CDR3. CDR3 residues: CASSLGGANTDTQYF. The CDR3 nucleotides are TGTGCCAGCAGCTTAGGAGGGGCTAACACAGATACGCAGTATTTT.

The chain couples TRBV5-6 to TRBJ2-5; 7 bases agree with TRBD2. The junction had 4 bases not matched to a gene; V was cut back by 4 bases and J by 1 base. CDR1 and CDR2 from the germline V gene are SGHDT and YYEEEE. This CDR3 is 14 amino acids long. The CDR3 DNA is TGTGCCAGCAGCCCGGGACTACCCCAAGAGACCCAGTACTTC. Amino acids: CASSPGLPQETQYF. Complete variable domain (other parts from reference TRBV5-6 and TRBJ2-5): DAGVTQSPTHLIKTRGQQVTLRCSPKSGHDTVSWYQQALGQGPQFIFQYYEEEERQRGNFPDRFSGHQFPNYSSELNVNALLLGDSALYLCASSPGLPQETQYFGPGTRLLVL.

This rearrangement joins TRBV2 to TRBJ2-3; 9 nucleotides line up with TRBD2. CDR3 size: 14 residues. J gave up 4 bases and V 5 bases, and 4 bases lay outside the gene matches. Germline CDR1 SNHLY, CDR2 FYNNEI. The CDR3 protein is CASSSGGPADTQYF. The CDR3 DNA is TGTGCCAGCAGTAGCGGGGGGCCTGCAGATACGCAGTATTTT.

The CDR3 reads CASSLAGPEAFF. The DNA for the CDR3 is TGCGCCAGCAGCTTGGCAGGGCCTGAAGCTTTCTTT. The chain employs TRBV5-1 and TRBJ1-1, with D perhaps TRBD1 (5 bases). CDR3 length: 12 residues. CDR1 and CDR2 (germline): SGHRS, YFSETQ. Trimming removed 0 bases from V and 6 bases from J, with 6 bases in between.

This rearrangement joins TRBV10-3 to TRBJ1-1; D not resolved. The CDR3 is made up of 15 amino acids. V was shortened by 3 bases and J by 0 bases, with 11 bases between the two germline ends. Per the germline V gene, CDR1 is ENHRY and CDR2 is SYGVKD. The CDR3 is CAISDARSMNTEAFF. CDR3 sequence (DNA): TGTGCCATCAGTGACGCCAGGTCAATGAACACTGAAGCTTTCTTT.

The rearrangement links TRBV30 to TRBJ1-6; TRBD1 is a possible D gene (5 bases). This CDR3 region has 16 residues. Germline assignment: CDR1 GTSNPN and CDR2 SVGIG (reference sequence). With 0 bases removed from V and 3 bases from J, the gap between germline ends came to 12 bases. The DNA of the CDR3 is TGTGCCTGGAGTGTGGATGGGGGTTTCTATAATTCACCCCTCCACTTT. Amino acids: CAWSVDGGFYNSPLHF.

This clone was seen just once. V is TRBV15 and J is TRBJ2-1, with TRBD2 matching 7 bases. CDR3 size: 15 residues. Germline V lookup: CDR1 LNHNV, CDR2 YYDKDF (reference sequence). V was pared by 5 bases and J by 6 bases, with 10 bases of the junction left unmatched. The CDR3 sequence: CATSSRTRAGNEQFF. The CDR3 bases are TGTGCCACCAGCTCTCGGACTAGGGCTGGCAATGAGCAGTTCTTC.

The CDR3 loop is CASSESRRSTEAFF. CDR3 sequence (DNA): TGTGCCAGCAGTGAATCCAGGAGAAGCACTGAAGCTTTCTTT. The chain links TRBV25-1 to TRBJ1-1; D remains ambiguous. The length of the CDR3 is 14 residues. Trimming pared 1 base from V and 4 bases from J, leaving 10 bases between. The germline gives CDR1 MGHDK, CDR2 SYGVNS.

Regarding this clone: The junction departs from the called germline gene at one end, perhaps through a read error. The CDR3 protein is CASSPGLAASTDTQYF. CDR3 DNA sequence: TGTGCTAGCAGCCCAGGACTAGCGGCGAGCACAGATACGCAGTATTTT. The chain joins TRBV7-7 to TRBJ2-3; 10 bases are a match to TRBD2. The germline V gene has CDR1 SSHAT and CDR2 FNYEAQ (reference sequence). This CDR3 is built from 16 residues.

This clone was seen a handful of times. The chain recombines TRBV28 with TRBJ1-2; D gene unclear. Germline lookup yields CDR1 MDHEN and CDR2 SYDVKM. Deletions cut 6 bases from V and 4 bases from J, with 9 bases between. This CDR3 is 12 amino acids long. CDR3 protein: CASSTRTYGYTF. CDR3 nucleotide sequence: TGTGCCAGCAGCACTAGGACCTATGGCTACACCTTC.

The V call is TRBV7-2, the J call TRBJ2-5, with 7 bases aligning to TRBD2. The CDR3 consists of 17 residues. In germline, CDR1 is SGHTA, CDR2 FQGNSA. Losses at the gene ends were 7 bases for V and 5 bases for J; bases not matched to a gene: 19. CDR3 sequence: CASTPAIRASGGETQYF. In DNA, the CDR3 is TGTGCCAGCACCCCCGCCATAAGGGCTAGCGGCGGGGAGACCCAGTACTTC.

The rearrangement joins TRBV30 to TRBJ2-3, with a possible D match to TRBD2 (6 bases). V shed 3 bases and J shed 0 bases, with 10 bases lying between them. The CDR3 totals 14 residues. The germline CDR1 and CDR2 sequences are GTSNPN and SVGIG (reference sequence). CDR3 coding DNA: TGTGCCTGGAGAATAGCGGAAAGCACAGATACGCAGTATTTT. It specifies CAWRIAESTDTQYF.

This clone has only a few counts. The chain uses TRBV7-3 and TRBJ1-1, with a possible D match to TRBD1 (5 bases). The CDR3 sequence is 13 residues long. Germline CDR1 SGHTA, CDR2 FQGTGA. Trimming stripped 5 bases from V and 5 bases from J, with 12 bases between. Here the CDR3 reads CASSDQGDTEAFF. The CDR3 DNA reads TGTGCCAGCAGCGACCAGGGTGATACTGAAGCTTTCTTT.

The chain couples TRBV5-1 to TRBJ2-5; D is unresolved. Germline CDR1 and CDR2: SGHRS and YFSETQ. The CDR3 covers 12 residues. The ends were cut back, 4 bases at V and 3 bases at J, with 7 bases in the middle. CDR3 nucleotide sequence: TGCGCCAGCAGCATGAGCGAAGAGACCCAGTACTTC. This gives the protein CASSMSEETQYF.

The V gene is TRBV5-1, the J gene TRBJ1-1; 10 bases align to TRBD1. From germline, CDR1 is SGHRS and CDR2 YFSETQ. The CDR3 loop spans 17 amino acids. V dropped 6 bases and J dropped 0; count of bases not matched to a gene: 11. The DNA of the CDR3 is TGCGCCAGCAACACCGGGACAGGGGTCATCATGAACACTGAAGCTTTCTTT. It yields the protein CASNTGTGVIMNTEAFF.

This clone was counted a few times. This CDR3 is CASSRSAANLQTQYF. CDR3 bases: TGTGCCAGCAGCCGGAGCGCCGCGAACTTACAGACCCAGTACTTC. This chain uses TRBV4-2 with TRBJ2-5; D gene unclear. The CDR3 contains 15 residues. Per germline, CDR1 LGHNA and CDR2 YNFKEQ. The ends were cut back, 4 bases at V and 6 bases at J, with 18 bases in the middle.

The chain recombines TRBV28 with TRBJ1-6, with 8 nucleotides matching TRBD1. CDR1 is MDHEN and CDR2 is SYDVKM in the germline V gene. V was pared by 8 bases and J by 8 bases, with 5 bases of the junction left unmatched. This CDR3 region has 13 residues. The CDR3 DNA is TGTGCCAGCTTTACAGGGGGACATTCACCCCTCCACTTT. It codes for CASFTGGHSPLHF.

This clone came up once. The V gene is TRBV21-1, the J gene TRBJ1-6; the table's D call, TRBD1, was not checked against the DNA. TRBV21-1 is classified as a pseudogene. CDR3 length: 14 residues. For the CDR3, the DNA is TGTGCCAGCAGCAAAGGACAGCCTAATTCACCCCTCCACTTT. This sequence encodes CASSKGQPNSPLHF.

This clone was counted a single time. J is TRBJ1-2 and V is TRBV4-2, with a weak D call TRBD1 (6 bases). CDR3 length: 15 residues. Per germline, CDR1 LGHNA and CDR2 YNFKEQ. V was pared by 5 bases and J by 0 bases, with 13 bases between. Written as DNA, the CDR3 is TGTGCCAGCAGCTTCCGGGACACTACTAACTATGGCTACACCTTC. Translating it yields CASSFRDTTNYGYTF.

This chain joins TRBV2 and TRBJ2-7; TRBD1 aligns across 9 bases. This CDR3 has 14 residues. V dropped 6 bases and J dropped 6; count of bases not matched to a gene: 9. Germline V gene sequence: CDR1 SNHLY, CDR2 FYNNEI. The CDR3 protein is CASRPGQGISEQYF. The CDR3 DNA reads TGTGCCAGCAGACCGGGACAGGGAATCTCCGAGCAGTACTTC.

The chain couples TRBV9 to TRBJ2-7; 9 nucleotides line up with TRBD2. This CDR3 is built from 15 residues. Germline CDR1 is SGDLS and CDR2 is YYNGEE. Unmatched junction bases numbered 3, after V lost 0 bases and J lost 2 bases. CDR3 bases: TGTGCCAGCAGCGTAGGGCGGGGGGGCACCTACGAGCAGTACTTC. Translated: CASSVGRGGTYEQYF.

The chain joins TRBV7-9 to TRBJ1-5; D is possibly TRBD1 (5 bases). The CDR3 loop spans 13 amino acids. Looked up from germline, CDR1 is SEHNR and CDR2 is FQNEAQ (reference sequence). V was cut by 4 bases and J by 5 bases, with 9 bases left in between. CDR3 nucleotide sequence: TGTGCCAGCAGCTCCGGGACTCATCAGCCCCAGCATTTT. Residues: CASSSGTHQPQHF.

This sequence joins TRBV7-2 and TRBJ1-2; unclear D gene. Germline assignment: CDR1 SGHTA and CDR2 FQGNSA. V gave up 2 bases and J gave up 0 bases, with 13 bases separating them. The length of the CDR3 is 16 residues. The CDR3 bases are TGTGCCAGCAGCTTACGATCCATAACAGCTAACTATGGCTACACCTTC. Amino acid sequence: CASSLRSITANYGYTF.

V is TRBV7-8 and J is TRBJ1-1; 8 bases match TRBD1. Germline loops: CDR1 SGHVS, CDR2 FQNEAQ. V shed 3 bases, J shed 0 bases, and the junction held 3 bases outside the gene matches. The CDR3 loop spans 15 amino acids. CDR3 sequence: CASSFWTGMNTEAFF. The CDR3 DNA reads TGTGCCAGCAGCTTTTGGACAGGGATGAACACTGAAGCTTTCTTT.

The chain has TRBV28 and TRBJ1-6, with 8 positions matching TRBD1. The CDR3 length is 15 residues. Germline V gene data show CDR1 as MDHEN and CDR2 as SYDVKM. V lost 5 bases to trimming and J lost 7 bases; unmatched junction nucleotides: 7. The CDR3 DNA sequence: TGTGCCAGCAGTCCACACAGGGGGAACAATTCACCCCTCCACTTT. Translated, it gives CASSPHRGNNSPLHF.

The CDR3 is CASSLGGRYNQPQHF. CDR3 nucleotides: TGTGCCAGCAGCTTGGGGGGACGGTACAATCAGCCCCAGCATTTT. This chain links TRBV5-6 with TRBJ1-5; D may be TRBD1 (5 bases). This CDR3 region has 15 residues. From germline, CDR1 is SGHDT and CDR2 YYEEEE. With 0 bases removed from V and 3 bases from J, the gap between germline ends came to 10 bases.

This clone has a handful of counts. The chain joins TRBV5-4 to TRBJ1-1; D not resolved. Trimming cost V 7 bases and J 1 base, with 8 bases left between them. CDR1 and CDR2 (germline): SGHNT, YYREEE (reference sequence). The CDR3 runs to 12 residues. As DNA, the CDR3 is TGTGCCAGCGGCACCACGAACACTGAAGCTTTCTTT. Translated: CASGTTNTEAFF.

This sequence joins TRBV2 and TRBJ2-7; tentative D call: TRBD2 (5 bases). CDR1 is SNHLY, CDR2 FYNNEI, per germline. V lost 3 bases to trimming and J lost 5 bases, with 11 bases between them. The CDR3 covers 13 residues. CDR3 sequence (DNA): TGTGCCAGCAGTGATTACCTAGCCGACGAGCAGTACTTC. It codes for CASSDYLADEQYF. The full variable domain, its missing parts supplied by reference TRBV2 and TRBJ2-7, is EPEVTQTPSHQVTQMGQEVILRCVPISNHLYFYWYRQILGQKVEFLVSFYNNEISEKSEIFDDQFSVERPDGSNFTLKIRSTKLEDSAMYFCASSDYLADEQYFGPGTRLTVT.

Details on this clone: Other DNA sequences of this sample code for an identical CDR3. This chain joins TRBV7-2 and TRBJ1-3; no reliable D call. The V gene's germline CDR1 is SGHTA and CDR2 FQGNSA. The CDR3 is 15 amino acids. Trimming pared 0 bases from V and 1 base from J, leaving 7 bases between. CDR3 loop: CASSLAGGSGNTIYF. The CDR3 DNA reads as TGTGCCAGCAGCTTAGCAGGAGGGTCTGGAAACACCATATATTTT.